Following are 30 T cell receptor beta chains from one sample sequenced in a study of blood T cell repertoires in COVID-19 (dated by TCRdb to between 2020 and 2021). The library came from the immunoSEQ multiplex PCR assay. TCRdb carries this immuneACCESS record with in-frame sequences only. Its versions omit some clonotypes, under half of them owing to an unresolved V gene in the studies checked, with the rest unexplained. Across this sample there are 5,000 or so clones, with 70% to 90% seen only once. Clones ranked in the top ten supply 35% to 50% of the sample. The sequencing sample was made of peripheral blood. These TCRs come from a man between 65 and 85 years old with COVID-19, enrolled during active disease.

The chain has TRBV3-1 (or the pseudogene TRBV3-2) and TRBJ1-1; no definite D call. Trimming pared 6 bases from V and 4 bases from J, leaving 12 bases between. The germline V gene has CDR1 LGHDT and CDR2 YNNKEL (reference sequence). This CDR3 spans 13 amino acids. CDR3 sequence (DNA): TGTGCCAGCAGGCGGGGATCTAGCACTGAAGCTTTCTTT. This translates into CASRRGSSTEAFF.

J is TRBJ1-2 and V is TRBV14; D may be TRBD1 (5 bases). From germline, CDR1 is SGHDN and CDR2 FVKESK. Deletions cut 5 bases from V and 4 bases from J, with 17 bases between. The CDR3 totals 15 residues. The CDR3 loop reads CASSYRAGGLYGYTF. In DNA form, the CDR3 reads TGTGCCAGCAGCTACAGAGCGGGGGGTCTCTATGGCTACACCTTC. The whole variable domain, filled in from reference TRBV14 and TRBJ1-2, reads EAGVTQFPSHSVIEKGQTVTLRCDPISGHDNLYWYRRVMGKEIKFLLHFVKESKQDESGMPNNRFLAERTGGTYSTLKVQPAELEDSGVYFCASSYRAGGLYGYTFGSGTRLTVV.

V gene TRBV15 combines with J gene TRBJ1-5; 7 bases align to TRBD1. Germline assignment: CDR1 LNHNV and CDR2 YYDKDF (reference sequence). V dropped 0 bases and J dropped 5; count of bases not matched to a gene: 7. This CDR3 comprises 16 residues. This CDR3 reads CATSRDEWTGHQPQHF. CDR3 bases: TGTGCCACCAGCAGAGATGAGTGGACAGGCCATCAGCCCCAGCATTTT. Looking up the rest from reference TRBV15 and TRBJ1-5 gives the full variable domain: DAMVIQNPRYQVTQFGKPVTLSCSQTLNHNVMYWYQQKSSQAPKLLFHYYDKDFNNEADTPDNFQSRRPNTSFCFLDIRSPGLGDTAMYLCATSRDEWTGHQPQHFGDGTRLSIL.

V gene TRBV4-2 combines with J gene TRBJ2-7, with 9 bases lining up with TRBD2. This CDR3 comprises 16 residues. Germline V lookup: CDR1 LGHNA, CDR2 YNFKEQ. Losses at the gene ends were 2 bases for V and 1 base for J; bases not matched to a gene: 6. The CDR3 loop reads CASSQTLAGRSYEQYF. The CDR3 DNA reads TGTGCCAGCAGCCAAACTCTAGCGGGACGATCCTACGAGCAGTACTTC.

In its sample, this clone was seen once. The rearrangement joins TRBV19 to TRBJ1-6, with TRBD1 as a possible D gene (6 bases). Deletions cut 5 bases from V and 4 bases from J, with 9 bases between. Per germline, CDR1 LNHDA and CDR2 SQIVND (reference sequence). The CDR3 runs to 14 residues. The CDR3 DNA is TGTGCCAGTAGTCCGGGACAATATAATTCACCCCTCCACTTT. Translated: CASSPGQYNSPLHF.

The gene calls are TRBV27 and TRBJ1-2; D not certain. The CDR3 is 13 residues long. The V end was cut by 0 bases, the J end by 4 bases, with 6 bases between. In germline, CDR1 is MNHEY, CDR2 SMNVEV (reference sequence). The CDR3 sequence is CASSLSSVYGYTF. The CDR3 coding sequence is TGTGCCAGCAGTTTATCGTCGGTCTATGGCTACACCTTC.

V is TRBV5-5 and J is TRBJ1-5; D gene uncertain. Germline V gene sequence: CDR1 SGHKS, CDR2 YYEKEE (reference sequence). The CDR3 consists of 14 residues. With 4 bases removed from V and 2 bases from J, the gap between germline ends came to 10 bases. DNA for the CDR3: TGTGCCAGCAGCCTGACTAGTGGCAATCAGCCCCAGCATTTT. It specifies CASSLTSGNQPQHF. Full variable domain (missing parts from reference TRBV5-5 and TRBJ1-5): DAGVTQSPTHLIKTRGQQVTLRCSPISGHKSVSWYQQVLGQGPQFIFQYYEKEERGRGNFPDRFSARQFPNYSSELNVNALLLGDSALYLCASSLTSGNQPQHFGDGTRLSIL.

This chain uses TRBV5-1 with TRBJ1-4, with D tentatively TRBD1 (6 bases). The CDR3 is 14 amino acids. Trimming took 2 bases from V and 3 from J, leaving 8 bases between them. Germline V gives CDR1 SGHRS, CDR2 YFSETQ. The chain's CDR3 is CASSFTGSNEKLFF. CDR3 in DNA: TGCGCCAGCAGCTTTACAGGGTCTAATGAAAAACTGTTTTTT.

The chain combines TRBV24-1 with TRBJ2-3; 8 positions match TRBD1. The CDR3 totals 13 residues. The V segment lost 4 bases and the J segment 10 bases; nucleotides outside the gene matches: 6. Germline V gene data show CDR1 as KGHDR and CDR2 as SFDVKD. CDR3 nucleotides: TGTGCCACCAGTGACCTAGACAGGGGAGCGCAGTATTTT. Translated: CATSDLDRGAQYF.

This clone has a handful of counts. The V call is TRBV24-1, the J call TRBJ2-5; 8 bases are shared with TRBD1. Looked up from germline, CDR1 is KGHDR and CDR2 is SFDVKD. This CDR3 has 14 amino acids. V lost 4 bases and J lost 4; bases outside the gene matches: 4. CDR3 in amino acids: CATSDPGQGETQYF. CDR3 in DNA: TGTGCCACCAGTGACCCCGGACAGGGAGAGACCCAGTACTTC.

This clone was seen only a few times. The J gene is TRBJ2-2, the V gene TRBV5-5; TRBD1 aligns across 8 bases. The V gene end was trimmed by 0 bases and the J gene end by 7 bases; junction bases not matched to a gene: 8. Germline CDR1 and CDR2: SGHKS and YYEKEE (reference sequence). This CDR3 comprises 16 residues. The CDR3 loop reads CASSLGDRTFGGELFF. The DNA for the CDR3 is TGTGCCAGCAGCTTGGGGGACAGGACTTTTGGCGGGGAGCTGTTTTTT.

The chain carries TRBV19 and TRBJ1-4; no definite D call. Deletions cut 7 bases from V and 4 bases from J, with 16 bases between. Per the germline V gene, CDR1 is LNHDA and CDR2 is SQIVND (reference sequence). CDR3 length equals 15 residues. CDR3 region: CASKRREAYNEKLFF. CDR3 in DNA: TGTGCCAGTAAAAGGAGGGAGGCCTATAATGAAAAACTGTTTTTT.

The chain employs TRBV18 and TRBJ2-3; 8 nucleotides agree with TRBD2. The CDR3 extends over 15 amino acids. Germline V gene sequence: CDR1 KGHSH, CDR2 LQKENI. J gave up 1 base and V 6 bases, and 6 bases lay outside the gene matches. CDR3 nucleotides: TGTGCCAGCTCGGTCCAAGCGGGGGGCACAGATACGCAGTATTTT. Translated, it gives CASSVQAGGTDTQYF. The whole variable domain, remainder taken from reference TRBV18 and TRBJ2-3, is NAGVMQNPRHLVRRRGQEARLRCSPMKGHSHVYWYRQLPEEGLKFMVYLQKENIIDESGMPKERFSAEFPKEGPSILRIQQVVRGDSAAYFCASSVQAGGTDTQYFGPGTRLTVL.

The V and J genes are TRBV7-2 and TRBJ1-2, with D perhaps matching TRBD1 (5 bases). The V gene lost 2 bases and the J gene lost 0 bases, with 7 bases spanning the gap. The CDR3 runs 14 residues. CDR1 SGHTA and CDR2 FQGNSA come from the germline V gene. The CDR3 DNA is TGTGCCAGCAGCTTAAGACAGACTAACTATGGCTACACCTTC. Its translation: CASSLRQTNYGYTF.

The chain employs TRBV24-1 and TRBJ2-1, with D perhaps matching TRBD2 (6 bases). CDR1 and CDR2 from the germline V gene are KGHDR and SFDVKD. The CDR3 is made up of 13 amino acids. V lost 0 bases to trimming and J lost 9 bases, with 8 bases between them. The DNA for the CDR3 is TGTGCCACCAGTGATTTGGCCGGGGGTGAGCAGTTCTTC. It translates to CATSDLAGGEQFF.

This clone was seen once. V usage is TRBV13 and J usage is TRBJ2-5, with D perhaps TRBD2 (6 bases). This CDR3 has 14 residues. Trimming removed 5 bases at V and 2 bases at J, with 12 bases between. Per the germline V gene, CDR1 is PRHDT and CDR2 is FYEKMQ (reference sequence). The CDR3 protein is CASSPPRGQETQYF. CDR3 in DNA: TGTGCCAGCAGCCCCCCACGGGGGCAAGAGACCCAGTACTTC. The full variable domain, rest sourced from reference TRBV13 and TRBJ2-5, is AAGVIQSPRHLIKEKRETATLKCYPIPRHDTVYWYQQGPGQDPQFLISFYEKMQSDKGSIPDRFSAQQFSDYHSELNMSSLELGDSALYFCASSPPRGQETQYFGPGTRLLVL.

The chain employs TRBV11-3 and TRBJ2-6, with no clear D. Trimming left V 1 base short and J 0 bases short, with 4 bases between. The CDR3 sequence is 15 residues long. The germline CDR1 and CDR2 sequences are SGHNT and YENEEA. CDR3 DNA: TGTGCCAGCAGCTTAGGCGGCTCTGGGGCCAACGTCCTGACTTTC. As protein: CASSLGGSGANVLTF.

The chain recombines TRBV7-9 with TRBJ2-1; no clear D gene. V shed 5 bases and J shed 0 bases, with 11 bases lying between them. Germline V CDR1 and CDR2: SEHNR, FQNEAQ (reference sequence). The CDR3 length is 15 residues. CDR3 region: CASSGASRSYNEQFF. The CDR3 DNA reads as TGTGCCAGCAGCGGAGCTTCTCGCTCCTACAATGAGCAGTTCTTC.

The chain links TRBV6-6 to TRBJ2-3; 14 positions match TRBD2. CDR3 length: 17 residues. Germline trimming cut 5 bases from V and 5 bases from J; bases unmatched to any gene: 9. Germline CDR1 reads MNHNY; CDR2 reads SVGAGI (reference sequence). CDR3 protein: CASSLSTSGRAGDTQYF. The CDR3 region has the DNA TGTGCCAGCAGTCTCTCGACTAGCGGGAGGGCCGGAGATACGCAGTATTTT.

CDR3 coding DNA: TGTGCTAGTGGTTTGGCGGGACAGGGGAGCTACGAGCAGTACTTC. This translates into CASGLAGQGSYEQYF. The chain carries TRBV12-5 and TRBJ2-7, with 10 bases identical to TRBD1. The germline V gene encodes CDR1 LGHNT and CDR2 FRNRAP. The J segment lost 3 bases and the V segment lost 1 base, leaving 3 bases of the junction unmatched. The CDR3 has 15 residues.

The rearrangement links TRBV19 to TRBJ1-5; 8 bases map to TRBD1. Germline CDR1 and CDR2: LNHDA and SQIVND (reference sequence). The CDR3 has 15 residues. V shed 5 bases and J 2 bases; nucleotides not matched to a gene: 5. In DNA form, the CDR3 reads TGTGCCAGTAGTTGGTCAGGGGGCGGCAATCAGCCCCAGCATTTT. Protein product: CASSWSGGGNQPQHF.

The chain uses TRBV19 and TRBJ2-7, with D maybe TRBD1 (5 bases). This CDR3 is built from 13 residues. Germline CDR1 is LNHDA and CDR2 is SQIVND (reference sequence). The V end was cut by 4 bases, the J end by 2 bases, with 9 bases between. The CDR3 DNA reads as TGTGCCAGTAGTACAACAGGTGCCTACGAGCAGTACTTC. It yields the protein CASSTTGAYEQYF.

This chain uses TRBV4-1 with TRBJ1-2; 8 nucleotides match TRBD1. The germline CDR1 and CDR2 sequences are MGHRA and YSYEKL. V lost 0 bases, J lost 0 bases, and 3 bases stayed unmatched. The CDR3 has 16 amino acids. CDR3 nucleotides: TGCGCCAGCAGCCAAGAAGACAGGGGAGCTAACTATGGCTACACCTTC. Encoded protein: CASSQEDRGANYGYTF.

The V call is TRBV7-6, the J call TRBJ2-5; D is possibly TRBD2 (7 bases). In germline, CDR1 is SGHVS, CDR2 FNYEAQ. The CDR3 sequence is 18 residues long. The V end was cut by 0 bases, the J end by 2 bases, with 19 bases between. The CDR3 sequence is CASSLAGGWASGQETQYF. CDR3 coding DNA: TGTGCCAGCAGCTTAGCAGGGGGGTGGGCTAGCGGACAAGAGACCCAGTACTTC.

This clone turned up a few times. J is TRBJ2-7 and V is TRBV13; unclear D gene. In germline, CDR1 is PRHDT, CDR2 FYEKMQ (reference sequence). CDR3 length: 11 residues. Deletions cut 9 bases from V and 4 bases from J, with 10 bases between. CDR3: CARTTPYEQYF. The CDR3, as DNA: TGTGCCAGGACAACACCGTACGAGCAGTACTTC.

V is TRBV12-3 or TRBV12-4 and J is TRBJ2-5, with 10 bases lining up with TRBD2. The V and J ends lost 7 bases and 3 bases, in that order; junction bases with no gene match: 2. This CDR3 contains 13 residues. Here the CDR3 DNA reads TGTGCCAGCATCCTAGCGGGAGAAGAGACCCAGTACTTC. This sequence encodes CASILAGEETQYF.

The rearrangement uses TRBV6-4 and TRBJ1-1, with 7 bases that match TRBD1. Per the germline V gene, CDR1 is MRHNA and CDR2 is SNTAGT. The CDR3 length is 14 residues. The J segment lost 5 bases and the V segment lost 6 bases, leaving 9 bases of the junction unmatched. The CDR3 here is CASRPTGDVTEAFF. The CDR3 bases are TGTGCCAGCAGACCAACAGGGGACGTGACTGAAGCTTTCTTT.

This chain joins TRBV5-6 and TRBJ1-1, with TRBD1 matching over 10 bases. V dropped 2 bases and J dropped 1; count of bases not matched to a gene: 2. This CDR3 has 15 amino acids. Looked up from germline, CDR1 is SGHDT and CDR2 is YYEEEE. The DNA for the CDR3 is TGTGCCAGCAGCTTCGGGACAGGGGCGAACACTGAAGCTTTCTTT. The encoded protein is CASSFGTGANTEAFF. The whole variable domain, remainder taken from reference TRBV5-6 and TRBJ1-1, is DAGVTQSPTHLIKTRGQQVTLRCSPKSGHDTVSWYQQALGQGPQFIFQYYEEEERQRGNFPDRFSGHQFPNYSSELNVNALLLGDSALYLCASSFGTGANTEAFFGQGTRLTVV.

The J gene is TRBJ1-4, the V gene TRBV27; D not certain. The V gene lost 0 bases and the J gene lost 8 bases, with 16 bases spanning the gap. CDR3 length equals 16 residues. CDR1 MNHEY and CDR2 SMNVEV come from the germline V gene (reference sequence). CDR3 amino acids: CASSLSATRGGEKLFF. CDR3 nucleotides: TGTGCCAGCAGTTTATCGGCGACCCGCGGCGGAGAAAAACTGTTTTTT.

This chain uses TRBV10-3 with TRBJ1-2; the D is unclear. The V end was cut by 0 bases, the J end by 4 bases, with 9 bases between. In germline, CDR1 is ENHRY, CDR2 SYGVKD. The CDR3 length is 14 residues. Here the CDR3 reads CAISESSRRYGYTF. The CDR3 DNA sequence: TGTGCCATCAGTGAGTCGAGCAGGCGCTATGGCTACACCTTC.